This TCR beta chain was sequenced in a study of T-cell memory formation after mild COVID-19. TCRdb analysed the 5' RACE reads with MiXCR anew, one entry per CDR3 protein. Altogether 430,000 or so distinct CDR3 sequences are present, around 25% being singletons, with the ten largest covering approximately 12%. Sequenced material: PBMCs or a T cell subset sorted from them (not recorded which). The clonotype was recovered from an adult woman who had mild COVID-19 (a few samples of this study predate the infection). Cell type and time point are not known.

The CDR3, as DNA: TGTGCCAGCCTTATAAGGGGGGAGGGCTACGAGCAGTACTTC. Its translation is CASLIRGEGYEQYF. The chain carries TRBV7-8 and TRBJ2-7; D is perhaps TRBD2 (7 bases). This CDR3 is built from 14 residues. Between the trimmed V and J ends, which lost 8 bases and 3 bases, there was a span of 17 bases. Per the germline V gene, CDR1 is SGHVS and CDR2 is FQNEAQ. The variable domain in full, with the rest retrieved from reference TRBV7-8 and TRBJ2-7, is GAGVSQSPRYKVAKRGQDVALRCDPISGHVSLFWYQQALGQGPEFLTYFQNEAQLDKSGLPSDRFFAERPEGSVSTLKIQRTQQEDSAVYLCASLIRGEGYEQYFGPGTRLTVT.